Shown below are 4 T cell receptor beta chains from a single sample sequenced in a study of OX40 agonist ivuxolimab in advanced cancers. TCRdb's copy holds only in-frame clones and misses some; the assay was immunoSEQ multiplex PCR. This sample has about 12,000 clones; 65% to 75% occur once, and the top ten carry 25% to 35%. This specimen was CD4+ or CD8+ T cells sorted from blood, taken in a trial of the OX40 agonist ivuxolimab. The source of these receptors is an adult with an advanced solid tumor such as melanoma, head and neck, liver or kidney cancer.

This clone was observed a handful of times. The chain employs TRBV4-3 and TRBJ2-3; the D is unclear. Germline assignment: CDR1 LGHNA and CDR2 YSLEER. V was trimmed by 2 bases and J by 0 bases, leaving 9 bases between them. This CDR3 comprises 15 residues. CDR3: CASSQSDTSTDTQYF. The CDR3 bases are TGCGCCAGCAGCCAATCAGACACCAGCACAGATACGCAGTATTTT.

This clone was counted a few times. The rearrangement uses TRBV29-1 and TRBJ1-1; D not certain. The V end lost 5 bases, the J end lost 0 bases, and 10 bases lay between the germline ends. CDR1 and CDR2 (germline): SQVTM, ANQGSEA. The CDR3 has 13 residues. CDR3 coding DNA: TGCAGCGTTTCGGGAGGGATGAACACTGAAGCTTTCTTT. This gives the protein CSVSGGMNTEAFF.

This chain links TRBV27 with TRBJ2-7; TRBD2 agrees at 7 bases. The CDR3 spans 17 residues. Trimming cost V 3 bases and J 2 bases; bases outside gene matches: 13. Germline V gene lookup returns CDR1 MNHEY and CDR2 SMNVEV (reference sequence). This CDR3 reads CASSFLSATSYPYEQYF. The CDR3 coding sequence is TGTGCCAGCAGTTTTTTGTCAGCGACTAGCTATCCCTACGAGCAGTACTTC.

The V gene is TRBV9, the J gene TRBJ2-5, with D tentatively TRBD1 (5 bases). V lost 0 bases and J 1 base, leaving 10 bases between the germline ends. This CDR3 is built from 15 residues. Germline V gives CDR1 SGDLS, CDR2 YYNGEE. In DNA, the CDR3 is TGTGCCAGCAGCGTAGCGGACAAGTTCCAAGAGACCCAGTACTTC. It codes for CASSVADKFQETQYF.